These 13 T cell receptor beta chains originate from one sample sequenced in a study of blood T cell repertoires in COVID-19. Data came from immunoSEQ multiplex PCR; TCRdb stores just in-frame clones and leaves some out. The table lists over 200,000 clones, 70% to 90% of them singletons, with 9.5% to 13% in the top ten. Specimen: peripheral blood. Receptors originate from a man aged 45-65 years with COVID-19, enrolled during active disease.

This clone showed up just a few times. The chain has TRBV19 and TRBJ1-5; D may be TRBD1 (6 bases). This CDR3 is 15 amino acids long. Per the germline V gene, CDR1 is LNHDA and CDR2 is SQIVND (reference sequence). The germline V and J ends were trimmed by 3 bases and 11 bases, with 20 bases remaining between them. DNA for the CDR3: TGTGCCAGTAGTATTTCACGGGACACCCTATTAGCCCAGCATTTT. This codes for CASSISRDTLLAQHF.

The chain is built from TRBV5-1 and TRBJ2-1; weak D call: TRBD1 (6 bases). The CDR3 totals 13 residues. Germline loops: CDR1 SGHRS, CDR2 YFSETQ. The V gene lost 2 bases and the J gene lost 4 bases, with 7 bases spanning the gap. CDR3 region: CASSLGQYNEQFF. CDR3 nucleotide sequence: TGCGCCAGCAGCTTAGGACAGTACAATGAGCAGTTCTTC.

This clone was found once. The rearrangement links TRBV3-1 (or the pseudogene TRBV3-2) to TRBJ1-6; the match to TRBD1 covers 8 bases. The CDR3 has 14 residues. J lost 7 bases, V lost 7 bases, and 6 bases had no gene match. CDR1 LGHDT and CDR2 YNNKEL come from the germline V gene (reference sequence). CDR3 in amino acids: CASTQGQENSPLHF. In DNA, the CDR3 is TGTGCCAGCACCCAGGGACAGGAGAATTCACCCCTCCACTTT.

This rearrangement joins TRBV7-3 to TRBJ1-1, with D perhaps matching TRBD1 (6 bases). The CDR3 length is 15 residues. CDR1 is SGHTA and CDR2 is FQGTGA in the germline V gene. V dropped 0 bases and J dropped 4 bases, with 12 bases sitting between them. The CDR3 DNA sequence: TGTGCCAGCAGCTTAACGGGGGCCGGTGGCACTGAAGCTTTCTTT. This encodes CASSLTGAGGTEAFF. The whole variable domain, remainder taken from reference TRBV7-3 and TRBJ1-1, is GAGVSQTPSNKVTEKGKYVELRCDPISGHTALYWYRQSLGQGPEFLIYFQGTGAADDSGLPNDRFFAVRPEGSVSTLKIQRTERGDSAVYLCASSLTGAGGTEAFFGQGTRLTVV.

The chain has TRBV6-5 and TRBJ1-1; D unclear. This CDR3 is built from 13 residues. Germline V lookup: CDR1 MNHEY, CDR2 SVGAGI. The V end was cut by 3 bases, the J end by 5 bases, with 10 bases between. The CDR3 sequence is CASSYRDRTEAFF. The CDR3 bases are TGTGCCAGCAGTTATCGAGATAGAACTGAAGCTTTCTTT.

V usage is TRBV19 and J usage is TRBJ1-6; D not certain. Trimming cost V 3 bases and J 1 base, with 13 bases left between them. The length of the CDR3 is 17 residues. CDR1 is LNHDA, CDR2 SQIVND, per germline (reference sequence). The CDR3 nucleotides are TGTGCCAGTAGTATCGGACTCTACCCGTCCTATAATTCACCCCTCCACTTT. This sequence encodes CASSIGLYPSYNSPLHF.

The count of this clone is one. The J gene is TRBJ1-5, the V gene TRBV6-5; D perhaps matches TRBD1 (5 bases). Trimming pared 10 bases from V and 2 bases from J, leaving 12 bases between. From germline, CDR1 is MNHEY and CDR2 SVGAGI. The CDR3 contains 13 residues. DNA for the CDR3: TGTGCCACCAGGGCCGCGGGCAATCAGCCCCAGCATTTT. This gives the protein CATRAAGNQPQHF.

The CDR3 region is CASSSERDTYYEQYF. CDR3 nucleotide sequence: TGTGCCAGCAGCTCGGAACGGGACACCTACTACGAGCAGTACTTC. The chain carries TRBV11-2 and TRBJ2-7; possibly TRBD1 for D (6 bases). CDR1 SGHAT and CDR2 FQNNGV come from the germline V gene. V was clipped by 4 bases and J by 3 bases, with 16 bases between them. CDR3 length: 15 residues.

This clone has a handful of counts. The chain employs TRBV6-5 and TRBJ2-7; TRBD1 aligns across 11 bases. The V gene's germline CDR1 is MNHEY and CDR2 SVGAGI. CDR3 length equals 15 residues. V was clipped by 5 bases and J by 3 bases; unmatched bases: 6. Here the CDR3 reads CASSTTGTGGYEQYF. The CDR3 nucleotides read TGTGCCAGCAGTACGACCGGGACAGGGGGCTACGAGCAGTACTTC.

V is TRBV28 and J is TRBJ2-5; 12 bases are a match to TRBD2. V lost 4 bases to trimming and J lost 2 bases; unmatched junction nucleotides: 5. The length of the CDR3 is 16 residues. CDR1 is MDHEN and CDR2 is SYDVKM in the germline V gene. The DNA for the CDR3 is TGTGCCAGCAGTTCCTCGACTAGCGGGGGACAAGAGACCCAGTACTTC. It encodes CASSSSTSGGQETQYF.

This clone appeared a single time. The chain couples TRBV30 to TRBJ2-7; possible D gene TRBD1, 5 bases. Germline V CDR1 and CDR2: GTSNPN, SVGIG (reference sequence). This CDR3 has 13 amino acids. V lost 0 bases to trimming and J lost 3 bases, with 9 bases between them. The CDR3 here is CAWSVTDSYEQYF. CDR3 nucleotide sequence: TGTGCCTGGAGTGTAACCGACAGCTACGAGCAGTACTTC.

The CDR3 DNA reads TGCAGTGCTAGTCGTCTACAAGAGACCCAGTACTTC. Protein product: CSASRLQETQYF. The chain uses TRBV20-1 and TRBJ2-5; no clear D gene. Germline V gene data show CDR1 as DFQATT and CDR2 as SNEGSKA (reference sequence). Trimming left V 3 bases short and J 2 bases short, with 7 bases between. The CDR3 loop spans 12 amino acids.

The chain links TRBV27 to TRBJ1-2; 7 positions agree with TRBD1. The CDR3 totals 13 residues. The germline V gene has CDR1 MNHEY and CDR2 SMNVEV (reference sequence). The J segment lost 4 bases and the V segment lost 6 bases, leaving 5 bases of the junction unmatched. The chain's CDR3 is CASRMDRSYGYTF. CDR3 DNA: TGTGCCAGCAGAATGGACAGGTCCTATGGCTACACCTTC.